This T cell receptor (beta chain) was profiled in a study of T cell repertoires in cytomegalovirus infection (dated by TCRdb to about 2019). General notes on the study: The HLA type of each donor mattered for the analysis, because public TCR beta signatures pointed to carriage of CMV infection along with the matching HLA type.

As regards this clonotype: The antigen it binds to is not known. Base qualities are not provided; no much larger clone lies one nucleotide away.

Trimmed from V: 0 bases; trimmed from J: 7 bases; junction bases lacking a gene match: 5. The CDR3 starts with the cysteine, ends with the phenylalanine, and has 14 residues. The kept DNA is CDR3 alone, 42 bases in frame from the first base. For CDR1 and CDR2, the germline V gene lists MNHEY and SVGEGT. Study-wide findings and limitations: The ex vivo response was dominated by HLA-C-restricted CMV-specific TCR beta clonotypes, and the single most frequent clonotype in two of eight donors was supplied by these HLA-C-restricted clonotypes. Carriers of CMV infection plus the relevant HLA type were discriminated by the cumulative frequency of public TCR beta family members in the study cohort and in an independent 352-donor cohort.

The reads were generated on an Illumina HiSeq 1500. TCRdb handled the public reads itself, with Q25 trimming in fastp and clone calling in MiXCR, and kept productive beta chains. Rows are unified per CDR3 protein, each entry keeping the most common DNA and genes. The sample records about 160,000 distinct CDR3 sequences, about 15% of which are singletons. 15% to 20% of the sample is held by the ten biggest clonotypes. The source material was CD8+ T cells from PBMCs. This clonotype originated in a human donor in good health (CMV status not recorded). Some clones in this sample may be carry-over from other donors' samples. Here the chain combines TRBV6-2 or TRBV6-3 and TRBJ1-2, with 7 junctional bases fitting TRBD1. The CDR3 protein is CASSYSVTGFGYTF. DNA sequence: TGTGCCAGCAGTTACTCGGTGACAGGGTTTGGCTACACCTTC.